These T cell receptor beta chains were read from a single sample in a study of blood T cells in healthy people across ages. In TCRdb, the 5' RACE reads were re-called with MiXCR into one record per CDR3 protein. The sample gives approximately 900,000 distinct CDR3 sequences, 40% to 60% of which show up once; around an eighth is in the top ten. Input material: blood. Source of these receptors: a man in his thirties or forties in good health. Both conserved end residues are part of each CDR3. Each record gives: J gene, clone size, D gene, V gene, CDR3 protein, CDR3 DNA. D genes are given only for firm matches. A clone size is listed for some rows: how often the clone was seen (once, few, many), or a class if it is expanded.

J gene: TRBJ1-6
clone size: -
D gene: -
V gene: TRBV2
CDR3 protein: CVSTAESSYNSPLHF
CDR3 DNA: TGTGTCAGCACCGCAGAGAGCTCCTATAATTCACCCCTCCACTTT

J gene: TRBJ2-3
clone size: -
D gene: -
V gene: TRBV7-2
CDR3 protein: CAVQTRGATDTQYF
CDR3 DNA: TGTGCTGTCCAGACCCGAGGGGCCACAGATACGCAGTATTTT

J gene: TRBJ2-5
clone size: few
D gene: -
V gene: TRBV27
CDR3 protein: CASSLGGSTETQYF
CDR3 DNA: TGTGCCAGCAGCTTAGGGGGAAGTACAGAGACCCAGTACTTC

J gene: TRBJ1-1
clone size: -
D gene: -
V gene: TRBV15
CDR3 protein: CATSRDHATRGTEAFF
CDR3 DNA: TGTGCCACCAGCAGAGATCATGCGACCAGAGGCACTGAAGCTTTCTTT

J gene: TRBJ2-6
clone size: few
D gene: TRBD1
V gene: TRBV5-4
CDR3 protein: CASSPGQTFSGANVLTF
CDR3 DNA: TGTGCCAGCAGCCCGGGACAGACCTTCTCTGGGGCCAACGTCCTGACTTTC

J gene: TRBJ2-7
clone size: -
D gene: TRBD2
V gene: TRBV27
CDR3 protein: CASSYQGLAAYNEQYF
CDR3 DNA: TGTGCCAGCAGTTATCAGGGACTAGCGGCTTACAATGAGCAGTACTTC

J gene: TRBJ2-5
clone size: -
D gene: -
V gene: TRBV12-3/TRBV12-4
CDR3 protein: CASSLNRWASGNEQYF
CDR3 DNA: TGTGCCAGCAGTTTGAACAGGTGGGCATCGGGGAATGAGCAGTACTTC

J gene: TRBJ2-5
clone size: -
D gene: -
V gene: TRBV12-3/TRBV12-4
CDR3 protein: CASSVRHQETQYF
CDR3 DNA: TGTGCCAGCAGTGTGCGCCACCAAGAGACCCAGTACTTC

J gene: TRBJ2-1
clone size: -
D gene: -
V gene: TRBV28
CDR3 protein: CASNPTTGGSSYNEQFF
CDR3 DNA: TGTGCCAGCAACCCTACGACAGGCGGGAGCTCCTACAATGAGCAGTTCTTC

J gene: TRBJ1-1
clone size: -
D gene: -
V gene: TRBV5-6
CDR3 protein: CASSRAGDAEAFF
CDR3 DNA: TGTGCCAGCTCCCGGGCAGGGGACGCTGAAGCTTTCTTT

J gene: TRBJ2-1
clone size: -
D gene: TRBD2
V gene: TRBV2
CDR3 protein: CASKDGAGGFNEQFF
CDR3 DNA: TGTGCCAGCAAAGACGGAGCGGGGGGTTTCAATGAGCAGTTCTTC

J gene: TRBJ1-5
clone size: -
D gene: -
V gene: TRBV20-1
CDR3 protein: CSAIKDRGNQPQHF
CDR3 DNA: TGCAGTGCTATTAAGGACAGAGGCAATCAGCCCCAGCATTTT

J gene: TRBJ1-2
clone size: -
D gene: -
V gene: TRBV20-1
CDR3 protein: CSGGVNYGYTF
CDR3 DNA: TGCAGTGGCGGAGTGAACTATGGCTACACCTTC

J gene: TRBJ1-1
clone size: -
D gene: -
V gene: TRBV28
CDR3 protein: CASTTPRTVNTEAFF
CDR3 DNA: TGTGCCAGCACCACCCCCCGGACCGTGAACACTGAAGCTTTCTTT

J gene: TRBJ2-7
clone size: many
D gene: TRBD1
V gene: TRBV5-1
CDR3 protein: CASSLQGQSSYEQYF
CDR3 DNA: TGCGCCAGCAGCTTACAGGGGCAGAGCTCCTACGAGCAGTACTTC

J gene: TRBJ2-3
clone size: -
D gene: TRBD2
V gene: TRBV29-1
CDR3 protein: CSVGELAGVSDTQYF
CDR3 DNA: TGCAGCGTTGGCGAACTAGCGGGGGTTTCAGATACGCAGTATTTT

J gene: TRBJ2-7
clone size: -
D gene: -
V gene: TRBV12-3/TRBV12-4
CDR3 protein: CASSFSGRNAYEQYF
CDR3 DNA: TGTGCCAGCAGTTTTTCCGGCAGAAACGCTTACGAGCAGTACTTC

J gene: TRBJ2-3
clone size: few
D gene: -
V gene: TRBV12-3/TRBV12-4
CDR3 protein: CASSRSGGADTQYF
CDR3 DNA: TGTGCCAGCAGCCGTAGCGGTGGGGCAGATACGCAGTATTTT

J gene: TRBJ2-7
clone size: few
D gene: -
V gene: TRBV7-9
CDR3 protein: CASSQSSAYEQYF
CDR3 DNA: TGTGCCAGCAGCCAGAGTTCTGCTTACGAGCAGTACTTC

J gene: TRBJ2-7
clone size: few
D gene: TRBD1
V gene: TRBV20-1
CDR3 protein: CSARAPFQTGIPYEQYF
CDR3 DNA: TGCAGTGCTAGAGCGCCTTTTCAGACAGGGATTCCCTACGAGCAGTACTTC

J gene: TRBJ2-3
clone size: -
D gene: -
V gene: TRBV5-1
CDR3 protein: CASSESVVTDTQYF
CDR3 DNA: TGCGCCAGCAGTGAGAGTGTGGTGACAGATACGCAGTATTTT

J gene: TRBJ1-1
clone size: few
D gene: -
V gene: TRBV27
CDR3 protein: CASSILGQFTEAFF
CDR3 DNA: TGTGCCAGCAGCATACTAGGACAGTTCACTGAAGCTTTCTTT

J gene: TRBJ1-2
clone size: -
D gene: -
V gene: TRBV7-9
CDR3 protein: CASGLQGNYGYTF
CDR3 DNA: TGTGCCAGTGGGCTACAGGGTAACTATGGCTACACCTTC

J gene: TRBJ1-5
clone size: -
D gene: TRBD1
V gene: TRBV6-1
CDR3 protein: CASSGQGAVNQPQHF
CDR3 DNA: TGTGCCAGCAGTGGACAGGGGGCCGTAAATCAGCCCCAGCATTTT

J gene: TRBJ2-2
clone size: -
D gene: -
V gene: TRBV7-2
CDR3 protein: CASTRQDSTGELFF
CDR3 DNA: TGTGCCAGCACGCGACAGGACAGTACCGGGGAGCTGTTTTTT

J gene: TRBJ2-7
clone size: few
D gene: -
V gene: TRBV7-2
CDR3 protein: CASSILTGNYEQYF
CDR3 DNA: TGTGCCAGCAGCATCTTAACAGGGAACTACGAGCAGTACTTC

J gene: TRBJ1-1
clone size: few
D gene: -
V gene: TRBV20-1
CDR3 protein: CSARDPRGNTEAFF
CDR3 DNA: TGCAGTGCTAGAGATCCCAGGGGGAACACTGAAGCTTTCTTT

J gene: TRBJ2-7
clone size: few
D gene: -
V gene: TRBV6-1
CDR3 protein: CASSEALGVYEQYF
CDR3 DNA: TGTGCCAGCAGTGAAGCGCTTGGGGTCTACGAGCAGTACTTC

J gene: TRBJ1-5
clone size: -
D gene: TRBD1
V gene: TRBV29-1
CDR3 protein: CSVVGTGPNQPQHF
CDR3 DNA: TGCAGCGTCGTGGGGACAGGACCGAATCAGCCCCAGCATTTT

J gene: TRBJ2-3
clone size: many
D gene: -
V gene: TRBV29-1
CDR3 protein: CSVGDPEGSQYF
CDR3 DNA: TGCAGCGTTGGGGACCCAGAAGGTTCGCAGTATTTT

J gene: TRBJ2-2
clone size: few
D gene: TRBD2
V gene: TRBV29-1
CDR3 protein: CSVERGINTGELFF
CDR3 DNA: TGCAGCGTGGAGCGGGGCATAAACACCGGGGAGCTGTTTTTT

J gene: TRBJ1-5
clone size: -
D gene: TRBD1
V gene: TRBV7-9
CDR3 protein: CASSSRGTGGSPWDQPQHF
CDR3 DNA: TGTGCCAGCAGCTCCCGTGGGACAGGGGGCTCTCCGTGGGATCAGCCCCAGCATTTT

J gene: TRBJ2-7
clone size: once
D gene: TRBD1
V gene: TRBV9
CDR3 protein: CASSEGQANSYEQYF
CDR3 DNA: TGTGCCAGCAGCGAAGGACAGGCTAACTCCTACGAGCAGTACTTC

J gene: TRBJ2-1
clone size: -
D gene: -
V gene: TRBV20-1
CDR3 protein: CSARDQGYQFF
CDR3 DNA: TGCAGTGCTAGAGATCAGGGCTATCAGTTCTTC

J gene: TRBJ2-4
clone size: -
D gene: TRBD1
V gene: TRBV3-1
CDR3 protein: CASSSITGGRGNIQYF
CDR3 DNA: TGTGCCAGCAGCTCTATAACAGGGGGCCGTGGAAACATCCAGTACTTC

J gene: TRBJ2-7
clone size: -
D gene: -
V gene: TRBV12-3/TRBV12-4
CDR3 protein: CASSFGGTEQYF
CDR3 DNA: TGTGCCAGCAGTTTCGGAGGGACCGAGCAGTACTTC

J gene: TRBJ2-3
clone size: -
D gene: -
V gene: TRBV7-3
CDR3 protein: CASSPTSSGWDTQYF
CDR3 DNA: TGTGCCAGCAGCCCAACCTCCTCAGGGTGGGATACGCAGTATTTT

J gene: TRBJ2-3
clone size: -
D gene: -
V gene: TRBV6-1
CDR3 protein: CASSEGNHAQYF
CDR3 DNA: TGTGCCAGCAGTGAAGGTAACCATGCGCAGTATTTT

J gene: TRBJ2-1
clone size: -
D gene: -
V gene: TRBV29-1
CDR3 protein: CSVFGGFAGRGNEQFF
CDR3 DNA: TGCAGCGTTTTCGGGGGTTTTGCGGGACGGGGCAATGAGCAGTTCTTC

J gene: TRBJ2-3
clone size: many
D gene: TRBD2
V gene: TRBV4-2
CDR3 protein: CASSQGLAGGPSTDTQYF
CDR3 DNA: TGTGCCAGCAGCCAAGGACTAGCGGGGGGGCCTAGCACAGATACGCAGTATTTT

J gene: TRBJ2-1
clone size: few
D gene: -
V gene: TRBV6-1
CDR3 protein: CASSDLGGSLGNEQFF
CDR3 DNA: TGTGCCAGCAGTGATTTAGGCGGGTCGTTGGGGAATGAGCAGTTCTTC

J gene: TRBJ2-5
clone size: -
D gene: -
V gene: TRBV6-5
CDR3 protein: CASSVIMGGETQYF
CDR3 DNA: TGTGCCAGCAGTGTCATAATGGGCGGGGAGACCCAGTACTTC

J gene: TRBJ1-6
clone size: -
D gene: -
V gene: TRBV5-1
CDR3 protein: CASSSDGAANSPLHF
CDR3 DNA: TGCGCCAGCAGCTCTGACGGGGCAGCTAATTCACCCCTCCACTTT

J gene: TRBJ2-7
clone size: -
D gene: -
V gene: TRBV12-3/TRBV12-4
CDR3 protein: CASSPVAFSYEQYF
CDR3 DNA: TGTGCCAGCAGTCCGGTGGCGTTTTCCTACGAGCAGTACTTC

J gene: TRBJ2-3
clone size: once
D gene: TRBD1
V gene: TRBV20-1
CDR3 protein: CSAAGRAGGHSDTQYF
CDR3 DNA: TGCAGTGCTGCGGGTCGGGCAGGGGGCCATTCCGATACGCAGTATTTT